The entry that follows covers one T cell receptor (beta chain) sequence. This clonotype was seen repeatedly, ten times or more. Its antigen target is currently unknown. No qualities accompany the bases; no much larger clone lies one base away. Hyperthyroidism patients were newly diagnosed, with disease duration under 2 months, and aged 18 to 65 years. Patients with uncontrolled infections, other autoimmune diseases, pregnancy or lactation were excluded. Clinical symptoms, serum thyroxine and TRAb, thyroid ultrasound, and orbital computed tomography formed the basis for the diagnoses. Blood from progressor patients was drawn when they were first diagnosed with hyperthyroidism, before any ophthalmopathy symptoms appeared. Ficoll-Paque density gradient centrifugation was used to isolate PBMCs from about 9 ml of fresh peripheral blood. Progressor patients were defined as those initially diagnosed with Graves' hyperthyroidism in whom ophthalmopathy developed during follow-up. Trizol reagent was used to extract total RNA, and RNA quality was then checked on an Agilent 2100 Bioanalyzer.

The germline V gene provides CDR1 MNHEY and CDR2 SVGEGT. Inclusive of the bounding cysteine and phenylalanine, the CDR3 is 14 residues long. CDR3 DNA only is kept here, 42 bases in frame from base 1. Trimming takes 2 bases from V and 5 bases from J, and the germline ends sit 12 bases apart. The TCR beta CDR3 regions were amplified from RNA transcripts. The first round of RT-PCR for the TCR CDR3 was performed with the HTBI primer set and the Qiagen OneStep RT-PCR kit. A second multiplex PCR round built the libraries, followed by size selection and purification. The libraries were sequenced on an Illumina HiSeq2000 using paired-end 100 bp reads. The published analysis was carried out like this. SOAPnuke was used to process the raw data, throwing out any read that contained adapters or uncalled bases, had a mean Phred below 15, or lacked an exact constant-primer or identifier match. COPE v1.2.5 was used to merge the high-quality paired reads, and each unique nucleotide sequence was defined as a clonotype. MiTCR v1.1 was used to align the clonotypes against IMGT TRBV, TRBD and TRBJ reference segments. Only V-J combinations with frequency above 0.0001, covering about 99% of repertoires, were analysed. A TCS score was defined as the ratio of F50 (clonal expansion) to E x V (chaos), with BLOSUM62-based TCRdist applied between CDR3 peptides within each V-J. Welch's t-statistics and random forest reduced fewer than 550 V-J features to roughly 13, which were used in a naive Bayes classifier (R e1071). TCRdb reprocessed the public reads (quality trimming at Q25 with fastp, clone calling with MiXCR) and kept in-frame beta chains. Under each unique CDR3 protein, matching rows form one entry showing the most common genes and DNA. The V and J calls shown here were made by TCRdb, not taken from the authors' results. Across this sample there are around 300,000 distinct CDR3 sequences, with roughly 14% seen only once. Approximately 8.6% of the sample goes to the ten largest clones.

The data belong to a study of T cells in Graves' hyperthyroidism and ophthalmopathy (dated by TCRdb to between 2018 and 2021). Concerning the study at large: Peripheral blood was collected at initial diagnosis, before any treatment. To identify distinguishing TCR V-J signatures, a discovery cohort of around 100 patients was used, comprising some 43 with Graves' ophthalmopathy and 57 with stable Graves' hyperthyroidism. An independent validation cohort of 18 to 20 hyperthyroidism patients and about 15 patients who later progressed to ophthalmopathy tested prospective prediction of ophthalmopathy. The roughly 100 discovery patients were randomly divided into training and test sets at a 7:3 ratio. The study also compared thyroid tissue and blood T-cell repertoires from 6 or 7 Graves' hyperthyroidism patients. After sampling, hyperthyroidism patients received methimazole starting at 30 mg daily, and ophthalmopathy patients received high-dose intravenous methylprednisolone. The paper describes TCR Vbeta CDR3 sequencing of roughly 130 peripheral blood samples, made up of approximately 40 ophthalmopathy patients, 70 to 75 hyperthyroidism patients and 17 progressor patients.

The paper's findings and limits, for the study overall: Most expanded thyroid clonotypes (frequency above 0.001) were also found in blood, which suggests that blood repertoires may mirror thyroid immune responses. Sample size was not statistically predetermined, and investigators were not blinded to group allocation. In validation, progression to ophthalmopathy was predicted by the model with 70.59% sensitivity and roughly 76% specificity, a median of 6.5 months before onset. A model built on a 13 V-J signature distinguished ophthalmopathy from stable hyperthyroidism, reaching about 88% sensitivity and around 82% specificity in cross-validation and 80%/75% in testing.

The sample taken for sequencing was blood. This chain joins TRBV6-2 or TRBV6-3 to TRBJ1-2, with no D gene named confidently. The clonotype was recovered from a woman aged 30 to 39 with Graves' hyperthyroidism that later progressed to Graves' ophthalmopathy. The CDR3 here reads CASSYQAPRYGYTF. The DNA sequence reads TGTGCCAGCAGTTACCAGGCCCCGAGGTATGGCTACACCTTC.